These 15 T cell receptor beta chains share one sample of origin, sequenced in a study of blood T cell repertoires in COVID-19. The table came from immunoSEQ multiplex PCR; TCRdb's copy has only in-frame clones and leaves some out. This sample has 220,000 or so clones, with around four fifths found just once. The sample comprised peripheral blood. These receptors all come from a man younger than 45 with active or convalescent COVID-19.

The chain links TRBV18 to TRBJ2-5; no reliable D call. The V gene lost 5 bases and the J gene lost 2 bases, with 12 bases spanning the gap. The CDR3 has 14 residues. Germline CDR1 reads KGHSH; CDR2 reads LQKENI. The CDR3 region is CASSGPATQETQYF. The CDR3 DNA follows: TGTGCCAGCTCAGGGCCGGCCACTCAAGAGACCCAGTACTTC.

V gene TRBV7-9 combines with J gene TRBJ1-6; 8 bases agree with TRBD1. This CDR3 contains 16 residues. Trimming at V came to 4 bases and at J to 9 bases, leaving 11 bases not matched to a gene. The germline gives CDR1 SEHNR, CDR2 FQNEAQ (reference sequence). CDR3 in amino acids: CASSYGQGALGSPLHF. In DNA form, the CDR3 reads TGTGCCAGCAGCTACGGACAGGGCGCTTTGGGTTCACCCCTCCACTTT.

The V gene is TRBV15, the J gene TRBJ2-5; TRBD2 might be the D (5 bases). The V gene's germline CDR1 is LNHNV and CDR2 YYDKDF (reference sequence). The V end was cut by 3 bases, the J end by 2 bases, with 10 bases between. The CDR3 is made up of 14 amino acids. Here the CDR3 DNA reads TGTGCCACCAGCAGCCACGGGGTTCAAGAGACCCAGTACTTC. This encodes CATSSHGVQETQYF.

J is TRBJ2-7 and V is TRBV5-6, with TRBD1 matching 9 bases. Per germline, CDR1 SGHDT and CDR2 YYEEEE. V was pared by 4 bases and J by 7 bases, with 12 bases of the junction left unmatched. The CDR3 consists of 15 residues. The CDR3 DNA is TGTGCCAGCAGCAGACCCGGGACAGGGTTAGAGGAGCAGTACTTC. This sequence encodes CASSRPGTGLEEQYF.

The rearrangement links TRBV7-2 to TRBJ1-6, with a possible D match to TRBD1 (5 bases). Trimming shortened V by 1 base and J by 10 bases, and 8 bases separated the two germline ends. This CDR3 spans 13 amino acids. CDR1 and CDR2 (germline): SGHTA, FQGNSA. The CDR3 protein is CASSLGRVSPLHF. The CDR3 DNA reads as TGTGCCAGCAGCTTAGGCAGGGTATCACCCCTCCACTTT.

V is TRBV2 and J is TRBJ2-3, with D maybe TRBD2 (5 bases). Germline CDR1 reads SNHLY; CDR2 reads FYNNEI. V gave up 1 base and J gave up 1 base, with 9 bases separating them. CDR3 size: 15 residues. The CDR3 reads CASSEESSGTDTQYF. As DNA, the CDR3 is TGTGCCAGCAGTGAAGAGAGTAGCGGCACAGATACGCAGTATTTT.

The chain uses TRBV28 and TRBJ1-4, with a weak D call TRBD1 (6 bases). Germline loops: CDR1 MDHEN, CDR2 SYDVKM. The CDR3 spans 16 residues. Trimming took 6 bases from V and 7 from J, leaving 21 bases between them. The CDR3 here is CASRGGRGGASEKLFF. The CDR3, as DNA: TGTGCCAGCAGGGGAGGGCGCGGGGGCGCGAGTGAAAAACTGTTTTTT.

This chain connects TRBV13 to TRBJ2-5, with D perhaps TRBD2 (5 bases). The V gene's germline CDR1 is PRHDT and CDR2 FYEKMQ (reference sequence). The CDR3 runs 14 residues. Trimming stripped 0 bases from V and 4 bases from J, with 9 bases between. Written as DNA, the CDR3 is TGTGCCAGCAGCTTAGGCGAGCGGCTAGAGACCCAGTACTTC. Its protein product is CASSLGERLETQYF.

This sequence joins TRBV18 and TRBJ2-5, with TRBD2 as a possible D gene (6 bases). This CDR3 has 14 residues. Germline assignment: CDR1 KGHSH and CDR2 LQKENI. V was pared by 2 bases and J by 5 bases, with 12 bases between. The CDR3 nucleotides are TGTGCCAGCTCACCAAACCCGGGGGTTGAGACCCAGTACTTC. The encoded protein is CASSPNPGVETQYF.

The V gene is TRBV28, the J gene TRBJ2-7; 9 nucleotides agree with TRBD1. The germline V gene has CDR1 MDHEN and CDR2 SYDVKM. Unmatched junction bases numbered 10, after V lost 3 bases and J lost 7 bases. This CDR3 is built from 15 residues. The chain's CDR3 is CASSFGGTGKREQYF. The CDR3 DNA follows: TGTGCCAGCAGTTTTGGTGGGACAGGGAAAAGGGAGCAGTACTTC.

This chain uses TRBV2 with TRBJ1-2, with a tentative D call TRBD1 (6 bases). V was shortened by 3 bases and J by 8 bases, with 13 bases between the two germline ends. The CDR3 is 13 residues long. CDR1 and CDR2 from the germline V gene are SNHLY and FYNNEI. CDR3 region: CASSEGGGRGYTF. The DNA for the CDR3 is TGTGCCAGCAGTGAGGGAGGGGGAAGGGGCTACACCTTC.

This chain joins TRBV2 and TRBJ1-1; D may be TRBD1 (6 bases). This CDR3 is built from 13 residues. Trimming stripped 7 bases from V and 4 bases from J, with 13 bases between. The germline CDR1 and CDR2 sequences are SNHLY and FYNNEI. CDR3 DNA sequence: TGTGCCAGCAACAGGGATCCTGTCACTGAAGCTTTCTTT. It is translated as CASNRDPVTEAFF.

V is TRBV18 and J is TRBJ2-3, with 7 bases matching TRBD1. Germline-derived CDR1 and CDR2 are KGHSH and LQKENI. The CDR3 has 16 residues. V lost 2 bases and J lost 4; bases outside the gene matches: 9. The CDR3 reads CASSPTFPTGPDTQYF. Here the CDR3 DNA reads TGTGCCAGCTCACCAACTTTTCCGACAGGGCCAGATACGCAGTATTTT.

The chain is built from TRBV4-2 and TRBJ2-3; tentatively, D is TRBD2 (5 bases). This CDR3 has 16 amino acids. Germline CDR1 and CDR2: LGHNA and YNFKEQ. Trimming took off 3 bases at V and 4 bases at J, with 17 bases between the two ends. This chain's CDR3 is CASSQRLIAGSDTQYF. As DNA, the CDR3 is TGTGCCAGCAGCCAGAGACTAATAGCTGGGTCAGATACGCAGTATTTT.

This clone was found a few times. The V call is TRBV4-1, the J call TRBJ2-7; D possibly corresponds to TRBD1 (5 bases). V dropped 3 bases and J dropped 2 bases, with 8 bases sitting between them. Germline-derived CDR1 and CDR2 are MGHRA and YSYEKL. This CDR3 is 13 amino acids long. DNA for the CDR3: TGCGCCAGCAGCCAGACAGAAACCTACGAGCAGTACTTC. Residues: CASSQTETYEQYF.